Below, 11 T cell receptor beta chains from the same sample are listed, as sequenced in a study of CD8 T cells in Susac syndrome. An input of roughly 0.5 to 1 ug of RNA was subjected to reverse transcription using random hexamers. One entry per CDR3 protein results from TCRdb running MiXCR on the immunoSEQ multiplex PCR reads. The sample lists fewer than 150,000 distinct CDR3 sequences, about 94% occurring once. Sequencing was done on a sample of CD8+ T cells from PBMCs. Every receptor here comes from a human donor in good health.

The chain couples TRBV11-2 to TRBJ1-1, with D uncertain. CDR1 SGHAT and CDR2 FQNNGV come from the germline V gene. Deletions cut 5 bases from V and 2 bases from J, with 12 bases between. CDR3 size: 14 residues. The CDR3 bases are TGTGCCAGCAGCCCCTCCCGAGGTAACACTGAAGCTTTCTTT. Translation gives CASSPSRGNTEAFF.

The chain joins TRBV4-3 to TRBJ2-7; 7 bases are shared with TRBD2. The trim removed 4 bases at V and 3 bases at J, leaving 6 bases unmatched. The CDR3 loop spans 14 amino acids. Per the germline V gene, CDR1 is LGHNA and CDR2 is YSLEER. The CDR3 protein is CASSPRGLVYEQYF. The CDR3 coding sequence is TGCGCCAGCAGCCCGCGCGGACTAGTCTACGAGCAGTACTTC.

This clonotype was picked up a small number of times. The chain joins TRBV3-1 to TRBJ2-1; unclear D gene. CDR1 and CDR2 (germline): LGHDT, YNNKEL (reference sequence). The CDR3 spans 13 residues. V lost 0 bases and J 4 bases, leaving 4 bases between the germline ends. CDR3 bases: TGTGCCAGCAGCCAAGACTTTTACAATGAGCAGTTCTTC. Translating gives CASSQDFYNEQFF.

The chain uses TRBV24-1 and TRBJ2-1; 9 bases are shared with TRBD1. This CDR3 comprises 14 residues. Trimming removed 3 bases from V and 5 bases from J; junction bases left unmatched: 1. The germline V gene encodes CDR1 KGHDR and CDR2 SFDVKD. CDR3 loop: CATSDGTGHNEQFF. DNA for the CDR3: TGTGCCACCAGTGATGGGACAGGGCACAATGAGCAGTTCTTC.

CDR3 region: CASSHVTAEAFF. The CDR3, as DNA: TGTGCCAGCAGCCATGTTACAGCTGAAGCTTTCTTT. The chain links TRBV7-6 to TRBJ1-1, with D hard to call. The CDR3 sequence is 12 residues long. V was shortened by 5 bases and J by 6 bases, with 10 bases between the two germline ends. Germline V CDR1 and CDR2: SGHVS, FNYEAQ.

This chain joins TRBV30 and TRBJ1-1; D unclear. The ends were cut back, 1 base at V and 8 bases at J, with 11 bases in the middle. This CDR3 is built from 12 residues. Germline CDR1 reads GTSNPN; CDR2 reads SVGIG (reference sequence). The DNA for the CDR3 is TGTGCCTGGAGTGAGCGTGGAGGGGAAGCTTTCTTT. Encoded protein: CAWSERGGEAFF.

The rearrangement joins TRBV5-4 to TRBJ2-1; D is uncertain. V was shortened by 0 bases and J by 7 bases, with 5 bases between the two germline ends. This CDR3 has 12 residues. The germline V gene encodes CDR1 SGHNT and CDR2 YYREEE (reference sequence). CDR3 bases: TGTGCCAGCAGCTTGGTTGAAAATGAGCAGTTCTTC. Protein product: CASSLVENEQFF. Together with reference TRBV5-4 and TRBJ2-1, the CDR3 gives the full variable domain: ETGVTQSPTHLIKTRGQQVTLRCSSQSGHNTVSWYQQALGQGPQFIFQYYREEENGRGNFPPRFSGLQFPNYSSELNVNALELDDSALYLCASSLVENEQFFGPGTRLTVL.

The chain employs TRBV2 and TRBJ2-7; the D is unclear. V was shortened by 10 bases and J by 0 bases, with 13 bases between the two germline ends. Per the germline V gene, CDR1 is SNHLY and CDR2 is FYNNEI. The CDR3 length is 13 residues. The CDR3 sequence: CAISPISSYEQYF. The CDR3 DNA follows: TGTGCCATAAGTCCCATCAGCTCCTACGAGCAGTACTTC.

The chain combines TRBV10-3 with TRBJ2-3; D unresolved. The germline V and J ends were trimmed by 2 bases and 2 bases, with 11 bases remaining between them. Germline loops: CDR1 ENHRY, CDR2 SYGVKD. CDR3 length: 15 residues. The CDR3 loop is CAISEAGTLTDTQYF. CDR3 nucleotides: TGTGCCATCAGTGAGGCTGGAACACTCACAGATACGCAGTATTTT.

The chain is built from TRBV6-2 or TRBV6-3 and TRBJ2-1; the match to TRBD2 covers 13 bases. The V gene end was trimmed by 5 bases and the J gene end by 8 bases; junction bases not matched to a gene: 6. CDR3 length: 15 amino acids. CDR1 is MNHEY and CDR2 is SVGEGT in the germline V gene. DNA for the CDR3: TGTGCCAGCAGTGCAACTAGCGGGAGGGCCGATGAGCAGTTCTTC. Protein sequence: CASSATSGRADEQFF.

This clonotype came up a few times. The CDR3 loop reads CASSATGIEQYF. CDR3 in DNA: TGTGCCAGCAGTGCCACAGGGATCGAGCAGTACTTC. The chain joins TRBV27 to TRBJ2-7, with D possibly being TRBD1 (6 bases). The V end lost 5 bases, the J end lost 6 bases, and 11 bases lay between the germline ends. Germline V lookup: CDR1 MNHEY, CDR2 SMNVEV (reference sequence). The CDR3 is 12 amino acids.